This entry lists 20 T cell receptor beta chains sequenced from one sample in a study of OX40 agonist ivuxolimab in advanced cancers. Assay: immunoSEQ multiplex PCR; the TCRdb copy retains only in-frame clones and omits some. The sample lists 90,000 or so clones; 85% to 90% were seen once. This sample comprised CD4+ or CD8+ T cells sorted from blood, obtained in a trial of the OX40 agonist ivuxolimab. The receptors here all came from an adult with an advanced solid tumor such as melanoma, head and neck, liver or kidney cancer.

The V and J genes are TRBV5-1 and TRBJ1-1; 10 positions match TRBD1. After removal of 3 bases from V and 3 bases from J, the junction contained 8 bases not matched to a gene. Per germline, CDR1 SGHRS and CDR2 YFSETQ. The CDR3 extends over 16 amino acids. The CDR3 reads CASSWDRGRGDTEAFF. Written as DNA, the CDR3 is TGCGCCAGCAGCTGGGACAGGGGACGGGGTGACACTGAAGCTTTCTTT.

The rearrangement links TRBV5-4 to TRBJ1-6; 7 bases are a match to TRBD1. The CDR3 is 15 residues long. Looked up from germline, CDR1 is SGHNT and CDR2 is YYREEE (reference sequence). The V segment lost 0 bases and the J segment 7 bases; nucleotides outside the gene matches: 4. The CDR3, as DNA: TGTGCCAGCAGCTTGGAGGGACAGCGAAATTCACCCCTCCACTTT. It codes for CASSLEGQRNSPLHF.

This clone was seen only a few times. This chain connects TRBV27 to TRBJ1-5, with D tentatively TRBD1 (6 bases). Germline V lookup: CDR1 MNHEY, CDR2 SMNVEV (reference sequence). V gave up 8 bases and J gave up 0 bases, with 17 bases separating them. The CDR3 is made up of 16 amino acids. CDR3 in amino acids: CASRMRGEDSNQPQHF. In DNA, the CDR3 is TGTGCCAGCCGTATGAGGGGGGAGGATAGCAATCAGCCCCAGCATTTT.

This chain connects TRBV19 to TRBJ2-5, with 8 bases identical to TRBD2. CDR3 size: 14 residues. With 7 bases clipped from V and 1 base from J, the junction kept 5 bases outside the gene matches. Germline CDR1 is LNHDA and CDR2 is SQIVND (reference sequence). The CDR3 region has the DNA TGTGCCAGTAATCGGGGACTAGTCCAAGAGACCCAGTACTTC. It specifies CASNRGLVQETQYF.

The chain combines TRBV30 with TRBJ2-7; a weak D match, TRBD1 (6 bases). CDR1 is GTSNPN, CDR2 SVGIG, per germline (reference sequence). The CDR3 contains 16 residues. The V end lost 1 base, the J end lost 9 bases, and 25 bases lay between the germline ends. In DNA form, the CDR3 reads TGTGCCTGGAGTGGATCGAGGGCAGGGGTATGGTTTGCGCAGTACTTC. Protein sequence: CAWSGSRAGVWFAQYF.

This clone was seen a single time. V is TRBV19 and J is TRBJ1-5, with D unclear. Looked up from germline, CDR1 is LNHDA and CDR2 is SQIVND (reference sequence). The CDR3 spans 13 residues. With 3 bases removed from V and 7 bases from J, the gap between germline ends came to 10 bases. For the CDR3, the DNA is TGTGCCAGTAGTATTTATGGAAACCAGCCCCAGCATTTT. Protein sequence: CASSIYGNQPQHF.

As DNA, the CDR3 is TGTGCCAGTAGTACATTAGCGGAGATCACAGATACGCAGTATTTT. Encoded protein: CASSTLAEITDTQYF. V is TRBV19 and J is TRBJ2-3; tentative D call: TRBD2 (6 bases). Germline V gene sequence: CDR1 LNHDA, CDR2 SQIVND (reference sequence). The CDR3 is made up of 15 amino acids. The V and J ends lost 4 bases and 2 bases respectively, with 13 bases between them.

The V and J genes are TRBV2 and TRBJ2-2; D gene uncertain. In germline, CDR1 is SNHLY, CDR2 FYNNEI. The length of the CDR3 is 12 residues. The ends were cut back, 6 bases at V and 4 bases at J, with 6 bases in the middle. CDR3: CASSPFTGELFF. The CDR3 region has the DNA TGTGCCAGCAGCCCATTCACCGGGGAGCTGTTTTTT.

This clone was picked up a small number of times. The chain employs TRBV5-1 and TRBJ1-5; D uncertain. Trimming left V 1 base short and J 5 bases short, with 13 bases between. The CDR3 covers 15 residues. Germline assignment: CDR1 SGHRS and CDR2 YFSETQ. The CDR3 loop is CASSLSGGRDQPQHF. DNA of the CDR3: TGCGCCAGCAGCTTGTCAGGCGGTAGGGATCAGCCCCAGCATTTT.

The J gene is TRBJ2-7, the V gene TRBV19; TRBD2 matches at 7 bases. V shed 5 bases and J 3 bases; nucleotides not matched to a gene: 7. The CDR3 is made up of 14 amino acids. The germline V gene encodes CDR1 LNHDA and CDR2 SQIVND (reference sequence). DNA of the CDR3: TGTGCCAGTAGTCAGGGTTGGGGGGGCTACGAGCAGTACTTC. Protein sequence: CASSQGWGGYEQYF.

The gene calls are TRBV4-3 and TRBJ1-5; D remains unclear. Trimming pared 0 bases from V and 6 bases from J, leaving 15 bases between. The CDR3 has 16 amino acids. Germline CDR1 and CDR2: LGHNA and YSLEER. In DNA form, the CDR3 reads TGCGCCAGCAGCCAAGACGGACCGACCGCAGGTCAGCCCCAGCATTTT. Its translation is CASSQDGPTAGQPQHF.

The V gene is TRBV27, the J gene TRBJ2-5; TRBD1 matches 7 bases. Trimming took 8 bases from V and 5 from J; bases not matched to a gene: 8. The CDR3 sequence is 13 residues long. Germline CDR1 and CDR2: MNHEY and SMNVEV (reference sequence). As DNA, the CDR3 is TGTGCCAGCTCCCGACAGGGTAGGGAGACCCAGTACTTC. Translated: CASSRQGRETQYF.

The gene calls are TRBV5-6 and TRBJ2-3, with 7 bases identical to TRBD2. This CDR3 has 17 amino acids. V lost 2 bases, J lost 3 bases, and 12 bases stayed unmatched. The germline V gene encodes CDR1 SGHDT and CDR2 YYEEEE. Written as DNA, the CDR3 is TGTGCCAGCAGCTTATATGGTCGCGGGAGTGGTACAGATACGCAGTATTTT. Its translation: CASSLYGRGSGTDTQYF.

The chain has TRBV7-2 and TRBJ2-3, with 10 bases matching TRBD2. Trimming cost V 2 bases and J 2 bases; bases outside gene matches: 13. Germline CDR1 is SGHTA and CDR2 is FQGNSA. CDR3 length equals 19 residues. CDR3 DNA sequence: TGTGCCAGCAGCTTAAGGCTGGCTAGCGGGGGCCCTCTCACAGATACGCAGTATTTT. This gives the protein CASSLRLASGGPLTDTQYF.

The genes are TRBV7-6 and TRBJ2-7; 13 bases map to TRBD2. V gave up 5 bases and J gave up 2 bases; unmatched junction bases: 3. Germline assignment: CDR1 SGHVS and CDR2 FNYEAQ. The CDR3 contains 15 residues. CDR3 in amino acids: CASSGGTSGAYEQYF. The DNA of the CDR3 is TGTGCCAGCAGCGGGGGGACTAGCGGGGCCTACGAGCAGTACTTC.

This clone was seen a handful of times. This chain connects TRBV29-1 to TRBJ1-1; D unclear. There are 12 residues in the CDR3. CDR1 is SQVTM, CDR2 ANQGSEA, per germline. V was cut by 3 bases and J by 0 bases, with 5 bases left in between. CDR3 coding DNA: TGCAGCGTTGATGGGCTGAACACTGAAGCTTTCTTT. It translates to CSVDGLNTEAFF.

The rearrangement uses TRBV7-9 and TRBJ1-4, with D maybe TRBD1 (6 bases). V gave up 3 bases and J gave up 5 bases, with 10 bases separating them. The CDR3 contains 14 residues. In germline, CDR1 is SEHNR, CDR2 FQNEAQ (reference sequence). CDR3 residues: CASSLTGGNEKLFF. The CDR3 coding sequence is TGTGCCAGCAGCTTGACAGGAGGGAATGAAAAACTGTTTTTT. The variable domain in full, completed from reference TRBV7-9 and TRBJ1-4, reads DTGVSQNPRHKITKRGQNVTFRCDPISEHNRLYWYRQTLGQGPEFLTYFQNEAQLEKSRLLSDRFSAERPKGSFSTLEIQRTEQGDSAMYLCASSLTGGNEKLFFGSGTQLSVL.

For the CDR3, the DNA is TGTGCCAGCATCCCCTCCGGGACTAGCGGGAGTACATACGAGCAGTACTTC. It is translated as CASIPSGTSGSTYEQYF. This chain links TRBV28 with TRBJ2-7; 14 nucleotides match TRBD2. Germline values: CDR1 MDHEN, CDR2 SYDVKM. The junction had 12 bases not matched to a gene; V was cut back by 7 bases and J by 4 bases. This CDR3 is 17 amino acids long.

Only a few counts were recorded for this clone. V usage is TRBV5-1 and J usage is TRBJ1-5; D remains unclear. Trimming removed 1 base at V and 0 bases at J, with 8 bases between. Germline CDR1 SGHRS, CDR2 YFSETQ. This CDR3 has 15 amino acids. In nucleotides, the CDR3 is TGCGCCAGCAGCTTGACCGGGAATAGCAATCAGCCCCAGCATTTT. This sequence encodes CASSLTGNSNQPQHF.

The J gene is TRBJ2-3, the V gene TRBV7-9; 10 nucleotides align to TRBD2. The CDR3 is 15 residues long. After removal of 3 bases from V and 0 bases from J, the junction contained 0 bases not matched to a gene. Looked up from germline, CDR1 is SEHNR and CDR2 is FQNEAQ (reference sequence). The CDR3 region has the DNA TGTGCCAGCAGCTTGGGACTAGCGAGCACAGATACGCAGTATTTT. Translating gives CASSLGLASTDTQYF.